The T cell receptor beta chain described here comes from a study of metastatic and nonmetastatic thyroid tumors. At the level of the study: Across blood and tumor or nodule tissue, repertoires from malignant and benign thyroid patients were compared with one another.

This clone was detected ten times or more. Thyroid surgery took place with no prior treatment in any patient. In the original analysis: To classify distant metastasis in papillary thyroid cancer, a model was built from CDR3 differences across clinicopathological groups. TCRdb re-called the PCR reads via MiXCR. The V and J calls were not made by the authors but by TCRdb's processing. The table has tens of thousands of clones, around a fifth seen once. From germline, CDR1 is MNHNS and CDR2 SASEGT. The CDR3 runs 15 residues. The ends lost 6 bases at V and 3 bases at J; junction bases unmatched: 8. The origin of this receptor is a female donor with papillary thyroid cancer or a benign thyroid nodule (not recorded which). Some clones in this sample may be carry-over from other donors' samples. Sequenced: blood. The chain is built from TRBV6-1 and TRBJ2-3; 8 positions agree with TRBD2. The CDR3 bases are TGTGCCAGCAGCCCTCGGCGCGGGGGGACAGATACGCAGTATTTT. Translating it yields CASSPRRGGTDTQYF.